The 15 T cell receptor beta chains listed next were all sequenced from one sample in a study of T cell responses to AZD1222 COVID-19 vaccine. Generated by immunoSEQ multiplex PCR, the TCRdb table keeps only in-frame clones and is missing some. The sample contains approximately 100,000 clones, over 90% of which appear only once. The sequencing here drew on peripheral blood, taken on day 0 of AZD1222 vaccination. These receptors all come from an adult in good health.

This rearrangement joins TRBV5-1 to TRBJ2-3, with a possible D match to TRBD2 (5 bases). V lost 1 base and J 3 bases, leaving 15 bases between the germline ends. This CDR3 spans 16 amino acids. In germline, CDR1 is SGHRS, CDR2 YFSETQ. The CDR3 reads CASSLLGRGPTDTQYF. The CDR3 DNA follows: TGCGCCAGCAGCTTGTTGGGCCGGGGTCCGACAGATACGCAGTATTTT.

The chain carries TRBV7-8 and TRBJ1-3; unclear D gene. Germline CDR1 SGHVS, CDR2 FQNEAQ. V was shortened by 1 base and J by 7 bases, with 11 bases between the two germline ends. This CDR3 comprises 14 residues. In DNA, the CDR3 is TGTGCCAGCAGCTTAGGGGGTAGCCCCAACACCATATATTTT. Translating gives CASSLGGSPNTIYF.

The chain has TRBV27 and TRBJ1-6; no firm D call. V dropped 6 bases and J dropped 7 bases, with 7 bases sitting between them. There are 12 residues in the CDR3. CDR1 is MNHEY and CDR2 is SMNVEV in the germline V gene (reference sequence). The CDR3, as DNA: TGTGCCAGCAGACTGGCAAATTCACCCCTCCACTTT. Translated, it gives CASRLANSPLHF.

This chain joins TRBV7-9 and TRBJ1-3, with a possible D match to TRBD1 (5 bases). This CDR3 contains 16 residues. Germline V gene sequence: CDR1 SEHNR, CDR2 FQNEAQ (reference sequence). V lost 0 bases to trimming and J lost 0 bases, with 9 bases between them. The DNA of the CDR3 is TGTGCCAGCAGCTTAGCGGGGGACTACTCTGGAAACACCATATATTTT. Its translation: CASSLAGDYSGNTIYF.

This clone came up once. The chain joins TRBV19 to TRBJ2-5, with TRBD1 as a possible D gene (6 bases). V lost 4 bases, J lost 1 base, and 16 bases lay in between. Germline lookup yields CDR1 LNHDA and CDR2 SQIVND (reference sequence). This CDR3 is built from 16 residues. CDR3 loop: CASSKLTGPLQETQYF. The CDR3 nucleotides are TGTGCCAGTAGTAAGCTGACAGGCCCCCTCCAAGAGACCCAGTACTTC.

The genes are TRBV7-2 and TRBJ2-7; 8 bases align to TRBD1. The CDR3 is made up of 14 amino acids. CDR1 is SGHTA, CDR2 FQGNSA, per germline. Trimming cost V 1 base and J 5 bases; bases outside gene matches: 4. The CDR3 bases are TGTGCCAGCAGCTTAGGAGGACAGGGTAACGAGCAGTACTTC. It yields the protein CASSLGGQGNEQYF.

The rearrangement uses TRBV11-3 and TRBJ1-1; TRBD1 might be the D (6 bases). The germline V gene has CDR1 SGHNT and CDR2 YENEEA. There are 16 residues in the CDR3. V shed 5 bases and J shed 0 bases, with 16 bases lying between them. CDR3 coding DNA: TGTGCCAGCAGCGCAAACAGGGCCTCCGTGAACACTGAAGCTTTCTTT. This sequence encodes CASSANRASVNTEAFF.

The chain employs TRBV14 and TRBJ2-1; the match to TRBD2 covers 8 bases. V lost 4 bases, J lost 6 bases, and 8 bases stayed unmatched. Germline CDR1 SGHDN, CDR2 FVKESK. CDR3 length: 15 residues. This CDR3 is CASSRLGTRSNEQFF. The CDR3 coding sequence is TGTGCCAGCAGCCGACTAGGGACTAGGTCCAATGAGCAGTTCTTC.

The chain joins TRBV5-1 to TRBJ1-2; the match to TRBD1 covers 8 bases. V was pared by 0 bases and J by 5 bases, with 3 bases of the junction left unmatched. Germline CDR1 is SGHRS and CDR2 is YFSETQ. This CDR3 comprises 14 residues. The CDR3 DNA reads TGCGCCAGCAGCTTGGGGGGACAGGTGTATGGCTACACCTTC. Translated: CASSLGGQVYGYTF.

The V gene is TRBV11-1, the J gene TRBJ2-3, with 7 bases identical to TRBD2. Unmatched junction bases numbered 4, after V lost 1 base and J lost 0 bases. The CDR3 is 16 amino acids. The germline V gene has CDR1 SGHAT and CDR2 FQDESV (reference sequence). For the CDR3, the DNA is TGTGCCAGCAGCTTAGAACTAGCGACTAGCACAGATACGCAGTATTTT. It encodes CASSLELATSTDTQYF.

V is TRBV30 and J is TRBJ2-7, with D perhaps matching TRBD1 or TRBD2 (6 bases each). V lost 4 bases and J lost 6, with 16 bases in between. Germline CDR1 GTSNPN, CDR2 SVGIG (reference sequence). The CDR3 totals 13 residues. The CDR3 sequence: CAWTQGRGLEQYF. CDR3 nucleotide sequence: TGTGCCTGGACCCAAGGCCGGGGGCTCGAGCAGTACTTC.

The chain employs TRBV5-1 and TRBJ2-7; no clear D. This CDR3 has 13 amino acids. Germline-derived CDR1 and CDR2 are SGHRS and YFSETQ. V lost 3 bases to trimming and J lost 3 bases, with 10 bases between them. CDR3 in DNA: TGCGCCAGCAGCTCTGCCCTGAACTACGAGCAGTACTTC. It is translated as CASSSALNYEQYF. Complete variable domain (other parts from reference TRBV5-1 and TRBJ2-7): KAGVTQTPRYLIKTRGQQVTLSCSPISGHRSVSWYQQTPGQGLQFLFEYFSETQRNKGNFPGRFSGRQFSNSRSEMNVSTLELGDSALYLCASSSALNYEQYFGPGTRLTVT.

This sequence joins TRBV2 and TRBJ2-3; unclear D gene. V shed 10 bases and J shed 0 bases, with 14 bases lying between them. This CDR3 has 14 residues. Germline V gives CDR1 SNHLY, CDR2 FYNNEI. CDR3 nucleotides: TGTGCCACTCCAAGGGCCGAGAGCACAGATACGCAGTATTTT. Protein: CATPRAESTDTQYF.

The gene calls are TRBV20-1 and TRBJ2-7, with D unresolved. The CDR3 length is 11 residues. Trimming shortened V by 6 bases and J by 3 bases, and 9 bases separated the two germline ends. Germline V gives CDR1 DFQATT, CDR2 SNEGSKA (reference sequence). DNA for the CDR3: TGCAGTGCCACGGAGAGCTACGAGCAGTACTTC. Its translation: CSATESYEQYF.

The V call is TRBV2, the J call TRBJ2-1; 10 nucleotides line up with TRBD2. The CDR3 has 14 amino acids. J was trimmed by 5 bases and V by 5 bases; bases with no gene match: 3. Per the germline V gene, CDR1 is SNHLY and CDR2 is FYNNEI. The CDR3 loop reads CASSLAGVHNEQFF. The CDR3 coding sequence is TGTGCCAGCAGTCTAGCGGGAGTCCACAATGAGCAGTTCTTC.